The following is a TCR beta chain sequence with its context. This sample is drawn from a study of blood T cell repertoires in COVID-19. On the study more broadly: The United States, Italy and Spain provided the acute and convalescent COVID-19 samples. The analysed material was cDNA or gDNA that came from T cells, B-cell-depleted T cells, or PBMCs.

Per the original data handling: How many nucleated cells were present was estimated from reference gene primer amplification. The method was immunoSEQ multiplex PCR; TCRdb's version includes in-frame clones alone and lacks a portion of them. The V and J calls and clone size are taken from that table; D and trimming were inferred from the DNA. The repertoire holds roughly 220,000 clones, 75% to 85% seen once, with around 1.5% in the top ten. Unmatched junction bases numbered 8, after V lost 5 bases and J lost 8 bases. The CDR3 sequence is 13 residues long. Germline V lookup: CDR1 SGHTA, CDR2 FQGNSA. The chain employs TRBV7-2 and TRBJ1-2; 7 bases fit TRBD1. This TCR derives from a woman between 40 and 50 years old who had recovered from COVID-19. The material sequenced was peripheral blood. The CDR3 bases are TGTGCCAGCAGCCGGAGTCCGGGACAGGGCTACACCTTC. This gives the protein CASSRSPGQGYTF.